Below, 21 T cell receptor beta chains from the same sample are listed, as sequenced in a study of blood T cell repertoires in COVID-19. Sequenced by immunoSEQ multiplex PCR; TCRdb stores in-frame clones only, minus some. The sample records around 400,000 clones, around 87% being singletons. Source material: peripheral blood. These receptors all stem from a woman aged 25 to 39 with COVID-19, enrolled during active disease.

CDR3 sequence reads: CSAGTSGRVEQYF. The CDR3 nucleotides are TGCAGCGCCGGGACTAGCGGGAGGGTCGAGCAGTACTTC. The rearrangement joins TRBV29-1 to TRBJ2-7, with 16 positions matching TRBD2. The CDR3 sequence is 13 residues long. The germline V gene has CDR1 SQVTM and CDR2 ANQGSEA. V shed 7 bases, J shed 6 bases, and the junction held 3 bases outside the gene matches.

The chain employs TRBV5-4 and TRBJ2-7; 8 nucleotides agree with TRBD2. Germline CDR1 SGHNT, CDR2 YYREEE (reference sequence). This CDR3 is 16 amino acids long. V lost 0 bases to trimming and J lost 2 bases; unmatched junction nucleotides: 7. The CDR3 nucleotides read TGTGCCAGCAGCTTGGGCCGAACTAGCGGCACCTACGAGCAGTACTTC. As protein: CASSLGRTSGTYEQYF.

The chain couples TRBV3-1 (or the pseudogene TRBV3-2) to TRBJ1-5, with D perhaps matching TRBD1 (6 bases). V was shortened by 0 bases and J by 4 bases, with 13 bases between the two germline ends. From germline, CDR1 is LGHDT and CDR2 YNNKEL (reference sequence). This CDR3 contains 16 residues. The CDR3 DNA reads TGTGCCAGCAGCCAAGAAGGACAGCAGGGGAATCAGCCCCAGCATTTT. Translation: CASSQEGQQGNQPQHF.

The J gene is TRBJ2-7, the V gene TRBV28; TRBD1 matches 12 bases. V shed 4 bases and J 2 bases; nucleotides not matched to a gene: 12. The V gene's germline CDR1 is MDHEN and CDR2 SYDVKM. The CDR3 covers 18 residues. The chain's CDR3 is CASSSPIWGTGGTYEQYF. Written as DNA, the CDR3 is TGTGCCAGCAGTTCCCCGATCTGGGGGACAGGGGGCACCTACGAGCAGTACTTC.

This sequence joins TRBV7-9 and TRBJ1-1; TRBD1 matches 7 bases. The ends lost 0 bases at V and 10 bases at J; junction bases unmatched: 5. This CDR3 region has 13 residues. Germline CDR1 reads SEHNR; CDR2 reads FQNEAQ (reference sequence). The DNA of the CDR3 is TGTGCCAGCAGCTTAGCGGGAACAGGGGTAGCTTTCTTT. Translating gives CASSLAGTGVAFF.

V is TRBV18 and J is TRBJ2-7; perhaps TRBD1 as D (5 bases). The CDR3 length is 13 residues. The V end lost 3 bases, the J end lost 3 bases, and 9 bases lay between the germline ends. Germline CDR1 is KGHSH and CDR2 is LQKENI. The CDR3 nucleotides are TGTGCCAGCTCACCCGGCAGGGACTACGAGCAGTACTTC. This gives the protein CASSPGRDYEQYF.

The chain has TRBV2 and TRBJ1-4; TRBD1 matches at 9 bases. This CDR3 contains 14 residues. The germline V gene encodes CDR1 SNHLY and CDR2 FYNNEI. V shed 6 bases and J 7 bases; nucleotides not matched to a gene: 6. This chain's CDR3 is CASRHTGGGEKLFF. CDR3 nucleotide sequence: TGTGCCAGCAGACACACAGGGGGCGGTGAAAAACTGTTTTTT.

This clone was counted between two and nine times. In the same sample, other DNA sequences code for this CDR3. This sequence joins TRBV6-2 or TRBV6-3 and TRBJ2-7; 7 nucleotides agree with TRBD1. The V and J ends lost 2 bases and 4 bases, in that order; junction bases with no gene match: 5. Germline V CDR1 and CDR2: MNHEY, SVGEGT. The CDR3 totals 14 residues. CDR3 sequence: CASSYGTAFYEQYF. DNA for the CDR3: TGTGCCAGCAGTTACGGGACAGCCTTTTACGAGCAGTACTTC.

The table lists this clone with a few counts. This chain links TRBV20-1 with TRBJ2-5; no reliable D call. The CDR3 runs to 10 residues. Germline lookup yields CDR1 DFQATT and CDR2 SNEGSKA (reference sequence). Trimming shortened V by 6 bases and J by 4 bases, and 6 bases separated the two germline ends. The CDR3 region is CSAARETQYF. The DNA for the CDR3 is TGCAGTGCGGCCCGAGAGACCCAGTACTTC.

V gene TRBV28 combines with J gene TRBJ1-5, with 7 bases that match TRBD1. V shed 4 bases, J shed 7 bases, and the junction held 10 bases outside the gene matches. The length of the CDR3 is 15 residues. In germline, CDR1 is MDHEN, CDR2 SYDVKM. The CDR3, as DNA: TGTGCCAGCAGTTCGGAGGAGGGGGCATACCAGCCCCAGCATTTT. This encodes CASSSEEGAYQPQHF.

The chain combines TRBV19 with TRBJ2-7, with 10 bases aligning to TRBD1. In germline, CDR1 is LNHDA, CDR2 SQIVND (reference sequence). J lost 3 bases, V lost 4 bases, and 6 bases had no gene match. The CDR3 totals 15 residues. This CDR3 is CASSTGQGSVYEQYF. The CDR3 DNA sequence: TGTGCCAGTAGTACGGGACAGGGGAGCGTCTACGAGCAGTACTTC.

The chain has TRBV7-2 and TRBJ2-5; D is unresolved. From germline, CDR1 is SGHTA and CDR2 FQGNSA. The V and J ends lost 2 bases and 4 bases respectively, with 8 bases between them. CDR3 size: 13 residues. This chain's CDR3 is CASSLTPGETQYF. The DNA for the CDR3 is TGTGCCAGCAGCTTAACCCCCGGAGAGACCCAGTACTTC.

This chain links TRBV20-1 with TRBJ1-4, with TRBD1 identical over 8 bases. V shed 3 bases, J shed 8 bases, and the junction held 14 bases outside the gene matches. CDR3 size: 16 residues. Germline V gene data show CDR1 as DFQATT and CDR2 as SNEGSKA (reference sequence). In DNA, the CDR3 is TGCAGTGCTAGTAGGACAGGGAGGGTTGTTCGCGAAAAACTGTTTTTT. Amino acids: CSASRTGRVVREKLFF.

The chain is built from TRBV15 and TRBJ2-7, with 11 bases matching TRBD1. Germline V gives CDR1 LNHNV, CDR2 YYDKDF (reference sequence). This CDR3 comprises 15 residues. Trimming at V came to 3 bases and at J to 5 bases, leaving 6 bases not matched to a gene. The CDR3 loop is CATSRMGQGVHEQYF. The DNA for the CDR3 is TGTGCCACCAGCAGGATGGGACAGGGGGTCCACGAGCAGTACTTC.

This clone was recorded once. The J gene is TRBJ2-3, the V gene TRBV4-3, with D possibly being TRBD2 (5 bases). This CDR3 has 15 amino acids. With 4 bases removed from V and 1 base from J, the gap between germline ends came to 12 bases. Germline-derived CDR1 and CDR2 are LGHNA and YSLEER. The CDR3 sequence is CASSRERFRTDTQYF. The CDR3 DNA follows: TGCGCCAGCAGCCGTGAGCGGTTCCGCACAGATACGCAGTATTTT.

This clone was detected only a few times. The rearrangement joins TRBV11-2 to TRBJ2-5; D unresolved. Germline CDR1 is SGHAT and CDR2 is FQNNGV. This CDR3 has 11 amino acids. The ends were cut back, 7 bases at V and 6 bases at J, with 9 bases in the middle. The CDR3 protein is CASTIAQTQYF. In nucleotides, the CDR3 is TGTGCCAGCACCATAGCTCAGACCCAGTACTTC.

The rearrangement uses TRBV12-5 and TRBJ2-1; TRBD2 agrees at 8 bases. Germline-derived CDR1 and CDR2 are LGHNT and FRNRAP. V lost 3 bases and J lost 5; bases outside the gene matches: 3. This CDR3 comprises 14 residues. The DNA for the CDR3 is TGTGCTAGTGGTTTAAATAGCGGGGACAATGAGCAGTTCTTC. Translating it yields CASGLNSGDNEQFF.

The V call is TRBV19, the J call TRBJ1-5, with TRBD1 as a possible D gene (5 bases). Trimming took off 5 bases at V and 3 bases at J, with 11 bases between the two ends. Germline CDR1 LNHDA, CDR2 SQIVND (reference sequence). This CDR3 has 14 residues. Written as DNA, the CDR3 is TGTGCCAGTAGTTACAGGACCGACAATCAGCCCCAGCATTTT. As protein: CASSYRTDNQPQHF.

This chain links TRBV5-1 with TRBJ1-5, with D maybe TRBD1 (5 bases). The CDR3 covers 13 residues. V gave up 2 bases and J gave up 2 bases, with 5 bases separating them. Germline values: CDR1 SGHRS, CDR2 YFSETQ. In nucleotides, the CDR3 is TGCGCCAGCAGCTTCAGGGGCAATCAGCCCCAGCATTTT. Its protein product is CASSFRGNQPQHF.

The chain has TRBV5-1 and TRBJ2-5; 9 positions match TRBD2. V shed 0 bases, J shed 5 bases, and the junction held 8 bases outside the gene matches. The CDR3 is 16 amino acids. CDR1 is SGHRS and CDR2 is YFSETQ in the germline V gene. CDR3 in amino acids: CASSLVTSGFPETQYF. The CDR3 DNA follows: TGCGCCAGCAGCTTGGTGACTAGCGGCTTTCCGGAGACCCAGTACTTC.

V is TRBV11-2 and J is TRBJ1-4; D uncertain. This CDR3 has 14 amino acids. Trimming removed 4 bases from V and 7 bases from J, with 13 bases in between. Germline assignment: CDR1 SGHAT and CDR2 FQNNGV. CDR3 sequence (DNA): TGTGCCAGCAGCTCGAGAGGATCGGCTGAAAAACTGTTTTTT. It translates to CASSSRGSAEKLFF.